This is a list of T cell receptor beta chains from one sample in a study of sequential checkpoint blockade in melanoma. The protocol was immunoSEQ multiplex PCR, while the TCRdb copy is restricted to in-frame clones and leaves out a portion. The table lists thousands of clones, under 35% of them singletons. Sequenced here: tumor tissue (inferred from file names), sampled from a patient given nivolumab and ipilimumab in sequence. Receptors were obtained from a human donor with melanoma. Each CDR3 is given with its conserved first and last residue. D genes are given only for firm matches. Size is stated for part of the rows, as once, few or many counts, or as a class when the clone is expanded.

v_gene	j_gene	abundance	d_gene	CDR3aa	CDR3nt
TRBV5-1	TRBJ2-1	few	TRBD1	CASSSGQGDHNEQFF	TGCGCCAGCAGTTCCGGACAGGGAGACCACAATGAGCAGTTCTTC
TRBV5-1	TRBJ2-2	-	TRBD2	CASSLDGRGGTGELFF	TGCGCCAGCAGCTTGGACGGGAGGGGAGGCACCGGGGAGCTGTTTTTT
TRBV9	TRBJ2-1	-	-	CASSEVDREGEQFF	TGTGCCAGCAGTGAAGTGGACAGGGAGGGTGAGCAGTTCTTC
TRBV19	TRBJ2-1	-	TRBD1	CASSIGQGINEQFF	TGTGCCAGTAGTATCGGACAGGGAATAAATGAGCAGTTCTTC
TRBV19	TRBJ2-5	once	-	CASSLLTGGREETQYF	TGTGCCAGTAGTCTTCTTACCGGGGGTCGGGAAGAGACCCAGTACTTC
TRBV19	TRBJ1-5	-	-	CASSIGGFNQPQHF	TGTGCCAGTAGTATTGGGGGGTTCAATCAGCCCCAGCATTTT
TRBV11-3	TRBJ2-3	few	-	CASSLLIGFPDTQYF	TGTGCCAGCAGCCTCCTCATAGGGTTTCCAGATACGCAGTATTTT
TRBV18	TRBJ1-1	few	-	CASSPQGDTEAFF	TGTGCCAGCTCACCACAGGGGGACACTGAAGCTTTCTTT
TRBV7-1	TRBJ1-5	few	-	CASSLDPQGLQHF	TGTGCCAGCAGCTTAGACCCGCAGGGTCTTCAGCATTTT
TRBV6-8	TRBJ2-2	few	-	CAIRGSNTGELFF	TGTGCCATCCGGGGGAGTAACACCGGGGAGCTGTTTTTT
TRBV9	TRBJ2-1	-	TRBD1	CARDRASYNEQFF	TGTGCCCGAGACAGGGCTTCCTACAATGAGCAGTTCTTC
TRBV6-8	TRBJ2-2	few	-	CASSQGPGELFF	TGTGCCAGCAGCCAAGGTCCCGGGGAGCTGTTTTTT
TRBV9	TRBJ1-2	-	-	CASSAGRVDYGYTF	TGTGCCAGCAGCGCCGGTAGGGTGGACTATGGCTACACCTTC
TRBV29-1	TRBJ1-4	-	-	CSVLSDSSNEKLFF	TGCAGCGTTTTGTCGGACAGCTCTAATGAAAAACTGTTTTTT
TRBV15	TRBJ2-3	-	TRBD2	CATSRGTSAQWTDTQYF	TGTGCCACCAGCAGAGGGACTAGCGCGCAGTGGACAGATACGCAGTATTTT
TRBV9	TRBJ1-2	large	-	CASSVGTSRGYTF	TGTGCCAGCAGCGTAGGGACTAGTCGTGGCTACACCTTC
TRBV11-3	TRBJ2-3	few	-	CASSLNPPLSTDTQYF	TGTGCCAGCAGCTTAAATCCCCCTCTCAGCACAGATACGCAGTATTTT
TRBV29-1	TRBJ1-5	-	-	CSVQDNRNQPQHF	TGCAGCGTTCAGGACAATCGGAATCAGCCCCAGCATTTT
TRBV19	TRBJ1-4	-	-	CASSIRLTVDNEKLFF	TGTGCCAGTAGTATCCGCCTAACGGTGGATAATGAAAAACTGTTTTTT
TRBV11-3	TRBJ2-2	-	-	CASSLYPVNTGELFF	TGTGCCAGCAGCTTATATCCGGTCAACACCGGGGAGCTGTTTTTT
TRBV15	TRBJ2-1	-	TRBD2	CATSITPLASGRNEQFF	TGTGCCACCAGCATAACCCCTCTGGCTAGCGGGAGGAATGAGCAGTTCTTC
TRBV6-8	TRBJ1-2	-	TRBD1	CASRKLPRTGGPDGYTF	TGTGCCAGCAGAAAACTCCCAAGGACAGGGGGCCCCGATGGCTACACCTTC
TRBV19	TRBJ2-3	-	-	CASSWGTGYDTQYF	TGTGCCAGTAGTTGGGGGACCGGATACGATACGCAGTATTTT
TRBV19	TRBJ2-1	-	-	CASTGDSPSSYNEQFF	TGTGCCAGTACCGGGGACTCTCCAAGCTCCTACAATGAGCAGTTCTTC
TRBV6-8	TRBJ2-1	-	TRBD2	CASNSGRGTNEQFF	TGTGCCAGTAATAGCGGGAGGGGTACCAATGAGCAGTTCTTC
TRBV6-8	TRBJ2-2	few	-	CASSYSSSGDTGELFF	TGTGCCAGCAGTTACTCGAGTTCCGGGGACACCGGGGAGCTGTTTTTT
TRBV14	TRBJ1-2	-	-	CASSQGAGNGGYTF	TGTGCCAGCAGCCAAGGAGCTGGGAACGGTGGCTACACCTTC